This is a list of T cell receptor beta chains from one sample in a study of blood T cell repertoires in COVID-19. Profiling relied on immunoSEQ multiplex PCR, and the TCRdb table lists in-frame clones only, not all of them. The sample holds 280,000 or so clones, 83% seen once. The specimen was peripheral blood. The source is a woman in her fifties or sixties who had recovered from COVID-19. Each CDR3 is given with its conserved first and last residue. Fields, in order: clone size, J gene, V gene, D gene, CDR3 protein, CDR3 DNA. A D gene is named only where the DNA matches it firmly. Rows give clone size only sometimes, using once, few, many, or a class for an expanded clone.

clone size: NA; J gene: TRBJ1-4; V gene: TRBV6-5; D gene: TRBD1; CDR3 protein: CASSWTGGSEKLFF; CDR3 DNA: TGTGCCAGCAGTTGGACAGGGGGCTCTGAAAAACTGTTTTTT
clone size: NA; J gene: TRBJ2-7; V gene: TRBV6-5; D gene: TRBD1; CDR3 protein: CASSLAPGQTYEQYF; CDR3 DNA: TGTGCCAGCAGCCTCGCCCCGGGACAGACCTACGAGCAGTACTTC
clone size: NA; J gene: TRBJ2-3; V gene: TRBV9; D gene: TRBD2; CDR3 protein: CASSGREGTDTQYF; CDR3 DNA: TGTGCCAGCAGCGGACGGGAGGGGACAGATACGCAGTATTTT
clone size: NA; J gene: TRBJ2-1; V gene: TRBV7-6; D gene: NA; CDR3 protein: CASSLGGNSYNEQFF; CDR3 DNA: TGTGCCAGCAGCTTGGGCGGGAACTCCTACAATGAGCAGTTCTTC
clone size: NA; J gene: TRBJ2-7; V gene: TRBV4-3; D gene: TRBD1; CDR3 protein: CASSQGQGAGYEQYF; CDR3 DNA: TGCGCCAGCAGCCAAGGACAGGGGGCCGGATACGAGCAGTACTTC
clone size: NA; J gene: TRBJ2-7; V gene: TRBV15; D gene: TRBD2; CDR3 protein: CATSRDLAGGSEQYF; CDR3 DNA: TGTGCCACCAGCAGAGATCTTGCGGGAGGAAGCGAGCAGTACTTC
clone size: NA; J gene: TRBJ1-5; V gene: TRBV7-2; D gene: NA; CDR3 protein: CASSLNLGPQHF; CDR3 DNA: TGTGCCAGCAGCCTCAATCTCGGTCCCCAGCATTTT
clone size: many; J gene: TRBJ2-5; V gene: TRBV19; D gene: TRBD2; CDR3 protein: CASSTTSGSPETQYF; CDR3 DNA: TGTGCCAGTAGTACTACTAGCGGGAGCCCAGAGACCCAGTACTTC
clone size: NA; J gene: TRBJ1-5; V gene: TRBV2; D gene: TRBD1; CDR3 protein: CASTPLGQGADQPQHF; CDR3 DNA: TGTGCCAGCACTCCCCTCGGACAGGGGGCAGATCAGCCCCAGCATTTT
clone size: few; J gene: TRBJ1-1; V gene: TRBV11-2; D gene: NA; CDR3 protein: CASSYDRSEAFF; CDR3 DNA: TGTGCCAGCAGCTACGACAGATCCGAAGCTTTCTTT
clone size: few; J gene: TRBJ1-1; V gene: TRBV30; D gene: TRBD1; CDR3 protein: CAWGGQGVEAFF; CDR3 DNA: TGTGCCTGGGGCGGACAGGGAGTTGAAGCTTTCTTT
clone size: NA; J gene: TRBJ2-2; V gene: TRBV11-3; D gene: NA; CDR3 protein: CASSLGGARASGELFF; CDR3 DNA: TGTGCCAGCAGCTTAGGGGGAGCCCGGGCTTCCGGGGAGCTGTTTTTT
clone size: few; J gene: TRBJ2-7; V gene: TRBV27; D gene: NA; CDR3 protein: CASRISVSSYEQYF; CDR3 DNA: TGTGCCAGCAGGATTTCAGTAAGCTCCTACGAGCAGTACTTC
clone size: NA; J gene: TRBJ2-7; V gene: TRBV7-2; D gene: TRBD1; CDR3 protein: CASSPTQPRDSRYEQYF; CDR3 DNA: TGTGCCAGCAGCCCCACGCAGCCCCGGGACAGCCGATACGAGCAGTACTTC
clone size: NA; J gene: TRBJ2-2; V gene: TRBV29-1; D gene: NA; CDR3 protein: CSVTSPTGELFF; CDR3 DNA: TGCAGCGTTACTAGCCCCACCGGGGAGCTGTTTTTT
clone size: NA; J gene: TRBJ2-5; V gene: TRBV27; D gene: TRBD1; CDR3 protein: CASSFRDRGVQYF; CDR3 DNA: TGTGCCAGCAGTTTTCGGGACAGGGGGGTCCAGTACTTC
clone size: NA; J gene: TRBJ1-1; V gene: TRBV28; D gene: TRBD1; CDR3 protein: CASTSAGGFSTEAFF; CDR3 DNA: TGTGCCAGCACCTCGGCAGGGGGCTTTAGCACTGAAGCTTTCTTT
clone size: NA; J gene: TRBJ2-1; V gene: TRBV7-6; D gene: TRBD2; CDR3 protein: CASSYGLASYNEQFF; CDR3 DNA: TGTGCCAGCAGCTACGGACTAGCCTCCTACAATGAGCAGTTCTTC
clone size: NA; J gene: TRBJ2-7; V gene: TRBV12-3/TRBV12-4; D gene: NA; CDR3 protein: CARIQSYEQYF; CDR3 DNA: TGTGCCAGGATACAGTCCTACGAGCAGTACTTC
clone size: NA; J gene: TRBJ1-2; V gene: TRBV24-1; D gene: TRBD1; CDR3 protein: CATSETQGAGGYTF; CDR3 DNA: TGTGCCACCAGTGAGACCCAGGGGGCAGGGGGCTACACCTTC
clone size: NA; J gene: TRBJ1-1; V gene: TRBV10-3; D gene: NA; CDR3 protein: CAISGSAGRTEAFF; CDR3 DNA: TGTGCCATCAGTGGGAGCGCGGGGAGAACTGAAGCTTTCTTT
clone size: NA; J gene: TRBJ2-2; V gene: TRBV6-6; D gene: NA; CDR3 protein: CASSHLSGGGYRATGELFF; CDR3 DNA: TGTGCCAGCAGTCACCTTTCAGGGGGAGGTTATCGAGCCACCGGGGAGCTGTTTTTT
clone size: NA; J gene: TRBJ2-6; V gene: TRBV2; D gene: TRBD2; CDR3 protein: CASSDSSGAYSGANVLTF; CDR3 DNA: TGTGCCAGCAGTGATTCTAGCGGGGCCTACTCTGGGGCCAACGTCCTGACTTTC
clone size: NA; J gene: TRBJ2-3; V gene: TRBV6-4; D gene: TRBD2; CDR3 protein: CASSEASGRANTQYF; CDR3 DNA: TGTGCCAGCAGTGAAGCTAGCGGGAGGGCAAATACGCAGTATTTT
clone size: NA; J gene: TRBJ2-5; V gene: TRBV11-3; D gene: NA; CDR3 protein: CASSNKLNTGPQYF; CDR3 DNA: TGTGCCAGCAGCAATAAACTCAACACAGGGCCCCAGTACTTC
clone size: NA; J gene: TRBJ1-5; V gene: TRBV6-5; D gene: TRBD1; CDR3 protein: CASRRTGVSNQPQHF; CDR3 DNA: TGTGCCAGCAGACGGACAGGGGTTAGCAATCAGCCCCAGCATTTT
clone size: NA; J gene: TRBJ1-5; V gene: TRBV7-3; D gene: NA; CDR3 protein: CASSLTSAQPQHF; CDR3 DNA: TGTGCCAGCAGCTTAACGAGCGCTCAGCCCCAGCATTTT
clone size: NA; J gene: TRBJ1-1; V gene: TRBV7-9; D gene: TRBD1; CDR3 protein: CASSSYLFGQGRGTEAFF; CDR3 DNA: TGTGCCAGCAGCTCCTATCTTTTTGGACAGGGACGTGGTACTGAAGCTTTCTTT
clone size: NA; J gene: TRBJ1-4; V gene: TRBV2; D gene: NA; CDR3 protein: CASRLGGESNEKLFF; CDR3 DNA: TGTGCCAGCAGGCTAGGCGGGGAGTCTAATGAAAAACTGTTTTTT